This entry lists 31 T cell receptor beta chains sequenced from one sample in a study of CD8 T cells in ankylosing spondylitis. TCRdb passed the 5' RACE reads through MiXCR, listing each CDR3 protein once. The data show about 240,000 distinct CDR3 sequences, approximately 9% seen once. Sequencing input: blood, either unsorted or a sorted T cell fraction (not recorded which). The receptors derive from a male donor with ankylosing spondylitis or in good health (not recorded which).

This clonotype was found many times. The chain has TRBV20-1 and TRBJ1-1, with D maybe TRBD1 (6 bases). Trimming shortened V by 3 bases and J by 7 bases, and 12 bases separated the two germline ends. Germline values: CDR1 DFQATT, CDR2 SNEGSKA (reference sequence). This CDR3 comprises 12 residues. The CDR3 loop reads CSARLGDNEAFF. Written as DNA, the CDR3 is TGCAGTGCTAGGTTAGGGGACAATGAAGCTTTCTTT.

The table lists this clonotype with a few counts. The J gene is TRBJ2-1, the V gene TRBV6-2 or TRBV6-3, with 9 bases identical to TRBD1. The CDR3 length is 16 residues. The germline CDR1 and CDR2 sequences are MNHEY and SVGEGT. Unmatched junction bases numbered 10, after V lost 2 bases and J lost 8 bases. CDR3 nucleotide sequence: TGTGCCAGCAGTTACCTACCAGGACAGGGGAGGGATGAGCAGTTCTTC. Translating gives CASSYLPGQGRDEQFF.

This clonotype was seen only a few times. The chain links TRBV20-1 to TRBJ2-5; TRBD2 aligns across 10 bases. This CDR3 is built from 13 residues. Germline CDR1 and CDR2: DFQATT and SNEGSKA (reference sequence). V dropped 6 bases and J dropped 3; count of bases not matched to a gene: 4. CDR3 DNA sequence: TGCAGTGCCATTAGCGGGGGGAAAGAGACCCAGTACTTC. It specifies CSAISGGKETQYF.

This clonotype was seen ten or more times. The chain carries TRBV5-1 and TRBJ1-1, with D maybe TRBD1 (6 bases). CDR1 is SGHRS, CDR2 YFSETQ, per germline. The V end was cut by 0 bases, the J end by 4 bases, with 13 bases between. The CDR3 extends over 15 amino acids. CDR3 sequence: CASSLASPGATEAFF. In DNA, the CDR3 is TGCGCCAGCAGCTTGGCCTCACCAGGGGCCACTGAAGCTTTCTTT.

This clonotype was observed a few times. V gene TRBV19 combines with J gene TRBJ2-1; 7 nucleotides match TRBD1. The CDR3 loop spans 14 amino acids. Looked up from germline, CDR1 is LNHDA and CDR2 is SQIVND (reference sequence). With 2 bases clipped from V and 7 bases from J, the junction kept 5 bases outside the gene matches. The CDR3 sequence: CASSITGVGNEQFF. The CDR3 nucleotides read TGTGCCAGTAGTATAACAGGGGTGGGGAATGAGCAGTTCTTC. Supplemented by reference TRBV19 and TRBJ2-1, the full variable domain reads DGGITQSPKYLFRKEGQNVTLSCEQNLNHDAMYWYRQDPGQGLRLIYYSQIVNDFQKGDIAEGYSVSREKKESFPLTVTSAQKNPTAFYLCASSITGVGNEQFFGPGTRLTVL.

The chain joins TRBV4-2 to TRBJ2-3; D is uncertain. V lost 0 bases to trimming and J lost 7 bases, with 14 bases between them. The V gene's germline CDR1 is LGHNA and CDR2 YNFKEQ. CDR3 length: 15 amino acids. The CDR3 nucleotides are TGTGCCAGCAGCCAAGAAGAAGAGACTCGAAATACGCAGTATTTT. Translation gives CASSQEEETRNTQYF.

This clonotype was picked up many times. The gene calls are TRBV5-8 and TRBJ1-2; D gene ambiguous. Trimming stripped 8 bases from V and 6 bases from J, with 5 bases between. The CDR3 covers 9 residues. The V gene's germline CDR1 is SGHTS and CDR2 YDEGEE. CDR3 sequence: CASQDGYTF. DNA for the CDR3: TGTGCCAGTCAAGATGGCTACACCTTC.

This clonotype was seen at least ten times. The chain recombines TRBV5-6 with TRBJ2-1, with 7 bases fitting TRBD1. J lost 4 bases, V lost 4 bases, and 11 bases had no gene match. In germline, CDR1 is SGHDT, CDR2 YYEEEE. There are 16 residues in the CDR3. Here the CDR3 reads CASSGGTGVLYNEQFF. In DNA, the CDR3 is TGTGCCAGCAGCGGGGGAACAGGGGTTTTATACAATGAGCAGTTCTTC.

The rearrangement links TRBV9 to TRBJ2-3; possible D gene TRBD1, 6 bases. Germline values: CDR1 SGDLS, CDR2 YYNGEE. The CDR3 extends over 16 amino acids. V lost 2 bases to trimming and J lost 1 base, with 14 bases between them. CDR3 amino acids: CASSVLQGVGTDTQYF. The CDR3 DNA is TGTGCCAGCAGCGTTTTACAGGGAGTGGGCACAGATACGCAGTATTTT.

At least ten counts were recorded for this clonotype. The rearrangement uses TRBV27 and TRBJ2-6; 10 bases agree with TRBD1. CDR3 length: 18 amino acids. The V gene end was trimmed by 10 bases and the J gene end by 0 bases; junction bases not matched to a gene: 12. Germline V gene data show CDR1 as MNHEY and CDR2 as SMNVEV (reference sequence). The CDR3 loop reads CAIRPGTGAFSGANVLTF. The CDR3 region has the DNA TGTGCCATTCGGCCAGGGACAGGGGCCTTCTCTGGGGCCAACGTCCTGACTTTC.

This clonotype was recorded a few times. The chain has TRBV29-1 and TRBJ1-2, with D maybe TRBD1 (6 bases). Trimming took 7 bases from V and 2 from J, leaving 20 bases between them. The CDR3 is 15 residues long. Germline V gene data show CDR1 as SQVTM and CDR2 as ANQGSEA. CDR3 protein: CSAARDTQGNYGYTF. CDR3 in DNA: TGCAGCGCCGCCCGGGACACCCAGGGGAACTATGGCTACACCTTC.

This clonotype was detected once. A much larger clone differs from this one at a single base, so this may be a read error. CDR3 loop: CASSQPRVDKQFF. The CDR3 DNA follows: TGTGCCAGCAGCCAACCCCGCGTCGATAAGCAGTTCTTC. The gene calls are TRBV4-2 and TRBJ2-1; D gene unclear. V gave up 2 bases and J gave up 11 bases, with 13 bases separating them. This CDR3 comprises 13 residues. Germline assignment: CDR1 LGHNA and CDR2 YNFKEQ.

The sample holds many counts of this clonotype. V usage is TRBV5-1 and J usage is TRBJ2-2, with unresolved D. The CDR3 contains 15 residues. V lost 4 bases, J lost 4 bases, and 14 bases lay in between. Per the germline V gene, CDR1 is SGHRS and CDR2 is YFSETQ. The CDR3 bases are TGCGCCAGCAGCCTGGACCAAGTGGGCACCGGGGAGCTGTTTTTT. Its protein product is CASSLDQVGTGELFF.

In this sample, this clonotype turned up many times. The chain links TRBV5-6 to TRBJ1-1, with TRBD1 matching 7 bases. Trimming at V came to 5 bases and at J to 4 bases, leaving 11 bases not matched to a gene. Germline assignment: CDR1 SGHDT and CDR2 YYEEEE. The CDR3 length is 15 residues. The CDR3 nucleotides are TGTGCCAGCAGTAATAGCGGGACAGCCGGCACTGAAGCTTTCTTT. This sequence encodes CASSNSGTAGTEAFF.

The rearrangement joins TRBV15 to TRBJ1-6, with 10 bases matching TRBD1. Germline CDR1 is LNHNV and CDR2 is YYDKDF (reference sequence). After removal of 0 bases from V and 7 bases from J, the junction contained 3 bases not matched to a gene. The CDR3 loop spans 16 amino acids. The CDR3 DNA is TGTGCCACCAGCAGAGACTGGGACAGGGGAAATTCACCCCTCCACTTT. This encodes CATSRDWDRGNSPLHF.

V gene TRBV20-1 combines with J gene TRBJ2-7; 7 bases agree with TRBD2. The germline gives CDR1 DFQATT, CDR2 SNEGSKA (reference sequence). The CDR3 loop spans 13 amino acids. The J segment lost 6 bases and the V segment lost 0 bases, leaving 5 bases of the junction unmatched. CDR3 region: CSARDFTGGEQYF. CDR3 in DNA: TGCAGTGCTAGAGATTTTACGGGGGGCGAGCAGTACTTC.

This clonotype was counted a few times. The chain carries TRBV6-2 or TRBV6-3 and TRBJ1-1; possible D gene TRBD1, 5 bases. In germline, CDR1 is MNHEY, CDR2 SVGEGT. Deletions cut 8 bases from V and 7 bases from J, with 20 bases between. CDR3 size: 14 residues. Here the CDR3 DNA reads TGTGCCAGCGGTGTGCCGGGGACTCTTCTTGAAGCTTTCTTT. Residues: CASGVPGTLLEAFF.

This clonotype was seen at least ten times. This chain links TRBV7-8 with TRBJ2-1; D unresolved. Between the trimmed V and J ends, which lost 6 bases and 0 bases, there was a span of 12 bases. CDR3 length equals 15 residues. Looked up from germline, CDR1 is SGHVS and CDR2 is FQNEAQ. The CDR3 region is CASRPYKSSYNEQFF. In nucleotides, the CDR3 is TGTGCCAGCAGACCATACAAGAGCTCCTACAATGAGCAGTTCTTC.

Many counts were recorded for this clonotype. J is TRBJ1-1 and V is TRBV6-5; D is uncertain. This CDR3 comprises 15 residues. Germline V gene sequence: CDR1 MNHEY, CDR2 SVGAGI. V shed 2 bases and J shed 4 bases, with 14 bases lying between them. The CDR3 sequence is CASSYRERPPTEAFF. In DNA form, the CDR3 reads TGTGCCAGCAGTTACAGGGAAAGGCCGCCCACTGAAGCTTTCTTT.

This clonotype was found many times. The chain uses TRBV3-1 and TRBJ2-7; no firm D call. Germline values: CDR1 LGHDT, CDR2 YNNKEL (reference sequence). The CDR3 sequence is 15 residues long. The ends were cut back, 2 bases at V and 5 bases at J, with 16 bases in the middle. CDR3 sequence: CASSQRFALPHEQYF. The CDR3 DNA is TGTGCCAGCAGCCAAAGGTTCGCACTACCCCACGAGCAGTACTTC.

This clonotype was seen many times. This chain uses TRBV5-1 with TRBJ2-1; no definite D call. Per the germline V gene, CDR1 is SGHRS and CDR2 is YFSETQ. This CDR3 has 17 residues. Trimming took 0 bases from V and 8 from J, leaving 21 bases between them. CDR3 amino acids: CASSLGNAVYSNDEQFF. The DNA for the CDR3 is TGCGCCAGCAGCTTGGGAAACGCGGTTTATAGTAACGATGAGCAGTTCTTC.

About this clonotype itself: Since a much larger clone is just one base distant, this may be a read error. The chain's CDR3 is CASCQENLGVNTEAFF. The CDR3 bases are TGTGCCAGCTGCCAAGAGAATCTGGGGGTGAACACTGAAGCTTTCTTT. The chain uses TRBV3-1 and TRBJ1-1, with D possibly TRBD1 on 5 matching bases. Per germline, CDR1 LGHDT and CDR2 YNNKEL (reference sequence). CDR3 length: 16 residues.

The chain has TRBV20-1 and TRBJ2-7; D not resolved. Trimming stripped 3 bases from V and 2 bases from J, with 8 bases between. The CDR3 consists of 12 residues. Per the germline V gene, CDR1 is DFQATT and CDR2 is SNEGSKA (reference sequence). For the CDR3, the DNA is TGCAGTGCTAGTCGGACGACCTACGAGCAGTACTTC. Residues: CSASRTTYEQYF.

The chain links TRBV7-9 to TRBJ2-7; no firm D call. This CDR3 spans 12 amino acids. With 3 bases removed from V and 4 bases from J, the gap between germline ends came to 7 bases. The germline gives CDR1 SEHNR, CDR2 FQNEAQ (reference sequence). In DNA, the CDR3 is TGTGCCAGCAGCTTCGAGTTTTACGAGCAGTACTTC. Translating gives CASSFEFYEQYF.

This clonotype has at least ten counts. V usage is TRBV4-3 and J usage is TRBJ1-5; perhaps TRBD1 as D (6 bases). V lost 0 bases to trimming and J lost 1 base, with 16 bases between them. This CDR3 is built from 18 residues. CDR1 and CDR2 from the germline V gene are LGHNA and YSLEER. The CDR3 DNA reads TGCGCCAGCAGCCAAGATCCACAGGGTATGGGGAGCAATCAGCCCCAGCATTTT. It specifies CASSQDPQGMGSNQPQHF.

This clonotype turned up a few times. The J gene is TRBJ2-2, the V gene TRBV20-1, with TRBD2 as a possible D gene (5 bases). V was trimmed by 3 bases and J by 7 bases, leaving 12 bases between them. CDR3 length: 13 amino acids. Germline-derived CDR1 and CDR2 are DFQATT and SNEGSKA (reference sequence). This chain's CDR3 is CSARKAALGELFF. CDR3 sequence (DNA): TGCAGTGCTAGGAAAGCGGCTCTCGGGGAGCTGTTTTTT.

This clonotype was seen a handful of times. This sequence joins TRBV7-2 and TRBJ2-5, with 12 nucleotides matching TRBD2. The germline CDR1 and CDR2 sequences are SGHTA and FQGNSA. With V trimmed by 4 bases and J by 5 bases, 5 bases remained unmatched. The CDR3 has 15 residues. CDR3 DNA: TGTGCCAGCAGCTCCGGACTAGCGGGAATGGAGACCCAGTACTTC. Amino acid sequence: CASSSGLAGMETQYF.

Remarks on this clonotype: This could be a read error, since a much larger clone is one nucleotide away. The chain couples TRBV5-1 to TRBJ2-2, with TRBD2 identical over 12 bases. In germline, CDR1 is SGHRS, CDR2 YFSETQ. The CDR3 sequence is 16 residues long. Trimming at V came to 5 bases and at J to 5 bases, leaving 7 bases not matched to a gene. In DNA, the CDR3 is TGCGCCAGCAGGAAAGAAGGGACTAGCGGGACCGGGGAGCTGTTTTTT. This gives the protein CASRKEGTSGTGELFF. Looking up the rest from reference TRBV5-1 and TRBJ2-2 gives the full variable domain: KAGVTQTPRYLIKTRGQQVTLSCSPISGHRSVSWYQQTPGQGLQFLFEYFSETQRNKGNFPGRFSGRQFSNSRSEMNVSTLELGDSALYLCASRKEGTSGTGELFFGEGSRLTVL.

Many counts were recorded for this clonotype. The chain employs TRBV27 and TRBJ2-7, with unresolved D. With 5 bases removed from V and 0 bases from J, the gap between germline ends came to 8 bases. The CDR3 runs 13 residues. Germline V gene data show CDR1 as MNHEY and CDR2 as SMNVEV (reference sequence). CDR3 DNA: TGTGCCAGCAGTAACCCTAGCTCCTACGAGCAGTACTTC. It specifies CASSNPSSYEQYF.

This clonotype was seen at least ten times. The chain couples TRBV19 to TRBJ1-2; 7 bases are shared with TRBD1. Germline CDR1 reads LNHDA; CDR2 reads SQIVND (reference sequence). V lost 10 bases, J lost 8 bases, and 13 bases stayed unmatched. The CDR3 spans 13 residues. Here the CDR3 reads CATGDRREGGYTF. In DNA form, the CDR3 reads TGTGCCACCGGGGACAGAAGAGAAGGGGGCTACACCTTC.

This clonotype was seen at least ten times. The genes are TRBV12-3 or TRBV12-4 and TRBJ1-4; 10 positions agree with TRBD1. The CDR3 contains 15 residues. J gave up 7 bases and V 3 bases, and 5 bases lay outside the gene matches. The CDR3 DNA sequence: TGTGCCAGCAGTTTCTGGACAGGGGGTGGTGAAAAACTGTTTTTT. Protein product: CASSFWTGGGEKLFF.